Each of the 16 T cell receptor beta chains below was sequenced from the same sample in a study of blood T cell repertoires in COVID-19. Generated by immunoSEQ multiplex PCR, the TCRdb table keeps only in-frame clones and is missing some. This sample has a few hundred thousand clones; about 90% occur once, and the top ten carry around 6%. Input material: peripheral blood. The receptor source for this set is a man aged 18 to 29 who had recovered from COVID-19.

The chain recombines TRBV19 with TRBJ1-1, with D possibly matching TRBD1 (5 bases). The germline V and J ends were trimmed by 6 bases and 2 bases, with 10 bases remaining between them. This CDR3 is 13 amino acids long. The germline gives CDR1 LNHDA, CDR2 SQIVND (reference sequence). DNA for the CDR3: TGTGCCAGTAGCCAGGGCACCAACACTGAAGCTTTCTTT. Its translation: CASSQGTNTEAFF.

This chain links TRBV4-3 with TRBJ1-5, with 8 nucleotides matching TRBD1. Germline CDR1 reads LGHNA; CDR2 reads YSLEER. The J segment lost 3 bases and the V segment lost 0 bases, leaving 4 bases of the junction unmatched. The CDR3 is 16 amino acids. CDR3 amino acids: CASSQDEDRVNQPQHF. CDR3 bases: TGCGCCAGCAGCCAAGATGAGGACAGGGTCAATCAGCCCCAGCATTTT.

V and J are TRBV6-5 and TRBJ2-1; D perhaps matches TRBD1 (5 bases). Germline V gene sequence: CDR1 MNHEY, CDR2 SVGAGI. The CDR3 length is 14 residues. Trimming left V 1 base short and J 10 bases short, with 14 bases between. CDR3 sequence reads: CASSYLGRVDEQFF. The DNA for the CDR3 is TGTGCCAGCAGTTACTTGGGCAGGGTTGACGAGCAGTTCTTC.

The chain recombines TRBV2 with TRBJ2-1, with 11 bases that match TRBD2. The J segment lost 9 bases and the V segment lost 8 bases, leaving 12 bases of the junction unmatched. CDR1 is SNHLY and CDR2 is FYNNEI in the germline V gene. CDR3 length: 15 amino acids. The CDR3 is CASVETSGTGSEQFF. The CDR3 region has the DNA TGTGCCAGCGTCGAGACTAGCGGGACGGGTAGTGAGCAGTTCTTC.

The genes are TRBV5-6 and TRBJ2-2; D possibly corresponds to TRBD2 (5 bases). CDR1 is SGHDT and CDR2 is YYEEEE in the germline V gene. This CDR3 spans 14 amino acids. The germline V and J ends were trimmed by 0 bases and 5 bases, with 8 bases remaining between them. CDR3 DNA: TGTGCCAGCAGCTTGGTAACTAGAACCGGGGAGCTGTTTTTT. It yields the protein CASSLVTRTGELFF.

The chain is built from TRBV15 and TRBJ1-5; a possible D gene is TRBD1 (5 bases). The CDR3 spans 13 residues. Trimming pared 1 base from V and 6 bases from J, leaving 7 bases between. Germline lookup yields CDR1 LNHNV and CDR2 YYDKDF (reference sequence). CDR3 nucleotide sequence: TGTGCCACCAGCAGAGCGGGGGTTCAGCCCCAGCATTTT. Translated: CATSRAGVQPQHF.

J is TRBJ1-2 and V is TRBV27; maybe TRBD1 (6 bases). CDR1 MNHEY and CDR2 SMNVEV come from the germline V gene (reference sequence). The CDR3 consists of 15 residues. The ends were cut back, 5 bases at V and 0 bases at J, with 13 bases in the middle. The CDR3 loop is CASSLNRVANYGYTF. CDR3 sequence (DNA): TGTGCCAGCAGTCTCAACAGGGTCGCTAACTATGGCTACACCTTC.

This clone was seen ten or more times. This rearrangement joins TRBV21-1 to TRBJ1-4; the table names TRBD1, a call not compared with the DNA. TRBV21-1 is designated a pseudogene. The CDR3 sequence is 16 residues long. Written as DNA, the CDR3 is TGTGCCAGCAGCCCAGGGGAGGCAGGGGGTAATGAAAAACTGTTTTTT. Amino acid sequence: CASSPGEAGGNEKLFF.

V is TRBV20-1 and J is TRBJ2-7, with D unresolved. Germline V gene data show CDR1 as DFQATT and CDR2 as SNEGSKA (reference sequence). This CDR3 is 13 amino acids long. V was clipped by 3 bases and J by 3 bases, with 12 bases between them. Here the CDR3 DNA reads TGCAGTGCTAGTGGCGGTCCCCTCTACGAGCAGTACTTC. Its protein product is CSASGGPLYEQYF.

The CDR3 is CASSFITGTGNTGELFF. The CDR3 DNA is TGTGCCAGCAGTTTTATAACCGGGACAGGGAACACCGGGGAGCTGTTTTTT. This chain links TRBV5-4 with TRBJ2-2; TRBD1 aligns across 8 bases. The CDR3 sequence is 17 residues long. Losses at the gene ends were 5 bases for V and 1 base for J; bases not matched to a gene: 10. CDR1 and CDR2 from the germline V gene are SGHNT and YYREEE (reference sequence).

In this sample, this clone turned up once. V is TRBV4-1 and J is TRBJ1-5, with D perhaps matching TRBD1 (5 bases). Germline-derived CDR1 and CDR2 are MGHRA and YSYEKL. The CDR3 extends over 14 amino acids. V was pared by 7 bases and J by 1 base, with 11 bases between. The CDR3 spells CASTAGESNQPQHF. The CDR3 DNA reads TGCGCCAGCACGGCGGGGGAGAGCAATCAGCCCCAGCATTTT.

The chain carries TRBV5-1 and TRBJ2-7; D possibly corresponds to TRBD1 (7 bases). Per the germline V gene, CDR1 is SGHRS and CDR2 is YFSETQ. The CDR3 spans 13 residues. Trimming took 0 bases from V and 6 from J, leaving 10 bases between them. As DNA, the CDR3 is TGCGCCAGCAGCTTGGGGCAGGGGGGCGAGCAGTACTTC. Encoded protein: CASSLGQGGEQYF.

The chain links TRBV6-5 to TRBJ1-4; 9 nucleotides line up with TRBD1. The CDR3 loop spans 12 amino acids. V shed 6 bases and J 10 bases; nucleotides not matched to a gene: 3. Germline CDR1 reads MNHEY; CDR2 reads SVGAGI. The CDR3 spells CASRAQGAKLFF. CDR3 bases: TGTGCCAGCAGGGCACAGGGGGCAAAACTGTTTTTT.

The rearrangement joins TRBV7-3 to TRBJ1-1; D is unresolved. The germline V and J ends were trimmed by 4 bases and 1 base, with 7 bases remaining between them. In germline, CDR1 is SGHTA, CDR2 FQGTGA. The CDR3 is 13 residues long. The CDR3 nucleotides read TGTGCCAGCAGCTCGTCGGGGAACACTGAAGCTTTCTTT. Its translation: CASSSSGNTEAFF.

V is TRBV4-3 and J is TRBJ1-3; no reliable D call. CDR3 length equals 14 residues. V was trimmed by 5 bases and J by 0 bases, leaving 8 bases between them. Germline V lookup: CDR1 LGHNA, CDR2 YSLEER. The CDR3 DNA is TGCGCCAGCAGCAAGGCGGGCTCTGGAAACACCATATATTTT. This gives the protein CASSKAGSGNTIYF.

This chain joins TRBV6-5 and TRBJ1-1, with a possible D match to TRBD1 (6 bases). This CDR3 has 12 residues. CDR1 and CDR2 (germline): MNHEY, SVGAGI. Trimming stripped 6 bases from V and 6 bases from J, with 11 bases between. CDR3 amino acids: CASSPGTPEAFF. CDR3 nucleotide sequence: TGTGCCAGCAGCCCCGGGACACCTGAAGCTTTCTTT.